This is a list of T cell receptor beta chains from one sample in a study of control samples from healthy donors and cancer patients. Assay: immunoSEQ multiplex PCR; the TCRdb copy retains only in-frame clones and omits some. The sample lists 15,000 to 20,000 clones, approximately 81% occurring once. The sequenced sample consisted of PBMCs. The receptors come from a woman aged 70-85 years with lung cancer. The conserved cysteine and the conserved F or W are not part of the CDR3 here.

j_call,v_call,cdr3_aa
TRBJ1-5,TRBV9,ASSVDPANQPQH
TRBJ2-1,TRBV9,ASSISSGTEFNEQF
TRBJ2-7,TRBV24-1,ATSDWDGSSYEQY
TRBJ2-5,TRBV7-9,ASSLGDRNTQETQY
TRBJ2-1,TRBV4-2,ASSPFGGRKGNNEQF
TRBJ1-1,TRBV11-3,ASSLSRAGTEAF
TRBJ2-7,TRBV5-1,ASSLAGDSYEQY
TRBJ1-2,TRBV6-1,ASSSQGRGYT
TRBJ2-7,TRBV6-2/TRBV6-3,ASSYSIRIYYEQY
TRBJ1-1,TRBV9,ASSAGQQNTEAF
TRBJ1-1,TRBV27,ASSLLGTGGRVTEAF
TRBJ1-2,TRBV6-1,ASSFSSYLGTGYT
TRBJ2-7,TRBV27,ASSLYGDSYEQY
TRBJ1-3,TRBV3-1/TRBV3-2,ASSQIRGGGNTIY
TRBJ1-1,TRBV7-2,ASSFAWGAEAF
TRBJ1-5,TRBV27,ASSWGWGAGQPQH
TRBJ1-2,TRBV6-5,ASSYLGRNYGYT
TRBJ2-6,TRBV5-4,ASSGQTLSGANVLT
TRBJ2-5,TRBV5-1,ASSQGLAGGEQYQETQY
TRBJ2-1,TRBV6-4,ASSAGPDSYNEQF
TRBJ2-2,TRBV7-9,ASSPRGRTGELF
TRBJ2-4,TRBV27,ASSDFTENIQY
TRBJ1-1,TRBV28,ASSLGVNTEAF
TRBJ2-2,TRBV7-8,ASSLSRWDRGELF
TRBJ2-2,TRBV5-1,ASSSLEGAGELF
TRBJ1-2,TRBV12-3/TRBV12-4,ATRGGYGYT
TRBJ2-1,TRBV7-2,ASRPSSSYNEQF
TRBJ1-1,TRBV10-3,AISEVGTEAF
TRBJ2-7,TRBV6-5,ASSYGQGTYEQY
TRBJ1-3,TRBV11-2,ASSFKPGNTIY